These T cell receptor beta chains were read from a single sample in a study of graft-versus-host responses after intestinal transplantation. Measured with immunoSEQ multiplex PCR; TCRdb has only the in-frame clones, and not every one. This table holds about 39,000 clones, over 90% found once. These receptors are not linked to any known antigen. The starting material was unstimulated CD8+ T cells sorted from spleen or lymph node cells, obtained before transplant. All receptors come from a human donor who was the organ donor for an intestinal transplant. CDR3s include the opening cysteine and the closing phenylalanine or tryptophan. A D gene is named only where the DNA matches it firmly. A clone size is listed for some rows: how often the clone was seen (once, few, many), or a class if it is expanded.

TRBV4-1,TRBJ2-2,.,13,.,TGCGCCAGCAGTCGTGAGAACACCGGGGAGCTGTTTTTT,CASSRENTGELFF
TRBV5-1,TRBJ2-7,.,16,.,TGCGCCAGCAGCCATTCTTCCGGGACTCTCTCCTACGAGCAGTACTTC,CASSHSSGTLSYEQYF
TRBV4-1,TRBJ2-5,.,15,TRBD1,TGCGCCAGCAGCCAAGGGACAGGGATACAAGAGACCCAGTACTTC,CASSQGTGIQETQYF
TRBV19,TRBJ1-1,once,14,.,TGTGCCAGTAGTCGACACGAACGGAACACTGAAGCTTCCTTT,CASSRHERNTEASF
TRBV12-1,TRBJ1-1,.,16,.,TGTGCCAGCAGCTTTGGAGGTAACGGGCTGAACACTGAAGCTTTCTTT,CASSFGGNGLNTEAFF
TRBV4-1,TRBJ1-2,.,14,TRBD1,TGCGCCAGCAGCCGTAGCCAGGGGGCGCGGGGCTACACCTTC,CASSRSQGARGYTF
TRBV7-2,TRBJ2-7,.,19,TRBD1,TGTGCCAGCAGCTCCGTCGGGACAGGGGCCACAATTCCCGCTTACGAGCAGTACTTC,CASSSVGTGATIPAYEQYF
TRBV7-9,TRBJ1-1,once,13,.,TGTGCCAGCAGCTTACCTTTGGACACTGAAGCTTTCTTT,CASSLPLDTEAFF
TRBV6-1,TRBJ2-1,.,16,.,TGTGCCAGCAGTGGGCTACTAGGGCCGATCGACAATGAGCAGTTCTTC,CASSGLLGPIDNEQFF
TRBV7-2,TRBJ2-1,.,16,.,TGTGCCAGCAGCCCCTGGGGGGGGGCCTTATACAATGAGCAGTTCTTC,CASSPWGGALYNEQFF